This TCR beta chain derives from a study of PD-1 blockade in classical Hodgkin lymphoma. Study-level findings and limits: Significantly greater TCR diversity emerged by C4D1 in CD4+ cells but not CD8+ cells.

A note on this clone: No antigen is known for it.

Data came from immunoSEQ multiplex PCR; TCRdb stores just in-frame clones and leaves some out. Here the sample spans about 8,500 clones, 87% being singletons. V lost 3 bases, J lost 0 bases, and 9 bases lay in between. CDR1 is SGDLS and CDR2 is YYNGEE in the germline V gene. CDR3 length equals 15 residues. The time point is: cycle 4 day 1 (C4D1), after less than seven weeks of nivolumab. All patients relapsed after autologous stem cell transplantation, and brentuximab vedotin exposure varied. Complete response, partial response or progressive disease constituted the best response categories observed. The clonotype was recovered from a human donor with classical Hodgkin lymphoma. The input for sequencing was peripheral blood mononuclear cells (PBMCs), taken before the fourth cycle of nivolumab. This rearrangement joins TRBV9 to TRBJ2-2; possibly TRBD1 or TRBD2 for D (5 bases each). This CDR3 reads CASSAGPSNTGELFF. The CDR3 DNA reads as TGTGCCAGCAGCGCGGGACCCTCGAACACCGGGGAGCTGTTTTTT.